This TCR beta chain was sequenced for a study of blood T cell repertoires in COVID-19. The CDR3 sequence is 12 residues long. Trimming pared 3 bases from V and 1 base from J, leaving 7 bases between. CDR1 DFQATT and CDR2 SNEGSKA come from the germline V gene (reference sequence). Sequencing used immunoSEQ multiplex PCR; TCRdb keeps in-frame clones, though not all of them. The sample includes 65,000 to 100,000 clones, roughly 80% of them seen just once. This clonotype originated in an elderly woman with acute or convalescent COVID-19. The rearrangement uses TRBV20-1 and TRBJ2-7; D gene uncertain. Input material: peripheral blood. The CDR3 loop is CSASMLSYEQYF. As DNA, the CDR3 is TGCAGTGCTAGTATGCTATCCTACGAGCAGTACTTC.